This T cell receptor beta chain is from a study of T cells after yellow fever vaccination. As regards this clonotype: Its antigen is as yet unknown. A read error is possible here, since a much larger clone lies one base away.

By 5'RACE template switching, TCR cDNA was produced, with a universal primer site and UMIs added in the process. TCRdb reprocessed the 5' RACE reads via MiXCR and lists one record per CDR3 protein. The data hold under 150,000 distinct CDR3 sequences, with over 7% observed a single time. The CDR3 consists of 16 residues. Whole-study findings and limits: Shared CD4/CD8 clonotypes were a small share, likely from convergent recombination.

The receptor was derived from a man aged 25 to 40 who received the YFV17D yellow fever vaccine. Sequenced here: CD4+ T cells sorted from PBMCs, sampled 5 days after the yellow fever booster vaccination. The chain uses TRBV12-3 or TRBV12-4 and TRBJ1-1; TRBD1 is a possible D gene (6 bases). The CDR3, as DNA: TGTGCCAGCAGGGGTACGGGGGCTCTGCGGAACACTGACGCTTTCTTT. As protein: CASRGTGALRNTDAFF.